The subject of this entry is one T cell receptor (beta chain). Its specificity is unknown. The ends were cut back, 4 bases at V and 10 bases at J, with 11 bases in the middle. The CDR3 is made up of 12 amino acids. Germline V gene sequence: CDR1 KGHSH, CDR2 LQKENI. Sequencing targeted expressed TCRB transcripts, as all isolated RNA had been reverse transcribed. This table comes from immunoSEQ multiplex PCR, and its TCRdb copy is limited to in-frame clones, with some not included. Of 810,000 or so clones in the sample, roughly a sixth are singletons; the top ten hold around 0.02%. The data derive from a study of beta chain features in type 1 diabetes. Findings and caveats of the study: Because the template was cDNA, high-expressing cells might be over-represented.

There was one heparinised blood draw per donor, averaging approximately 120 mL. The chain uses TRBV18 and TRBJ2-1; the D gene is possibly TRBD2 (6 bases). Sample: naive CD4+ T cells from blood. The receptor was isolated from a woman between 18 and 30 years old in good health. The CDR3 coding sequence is TGTGCCAGCTCACGGCGGGGAGAAGAGCAGTTCTTC. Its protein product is CASSRRGEEQFF.